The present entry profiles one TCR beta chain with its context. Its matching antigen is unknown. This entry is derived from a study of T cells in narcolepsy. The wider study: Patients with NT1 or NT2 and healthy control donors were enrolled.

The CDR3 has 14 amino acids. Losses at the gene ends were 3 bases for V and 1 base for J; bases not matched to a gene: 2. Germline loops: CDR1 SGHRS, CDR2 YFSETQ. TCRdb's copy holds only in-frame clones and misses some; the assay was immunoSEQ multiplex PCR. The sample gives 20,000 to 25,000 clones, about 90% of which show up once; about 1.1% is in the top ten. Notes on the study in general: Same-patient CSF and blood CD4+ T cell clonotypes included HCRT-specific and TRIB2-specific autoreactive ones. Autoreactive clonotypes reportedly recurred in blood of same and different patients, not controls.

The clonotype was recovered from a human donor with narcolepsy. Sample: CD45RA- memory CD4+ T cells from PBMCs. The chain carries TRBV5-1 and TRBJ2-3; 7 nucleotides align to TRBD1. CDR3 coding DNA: TGCGCCAGCAGCTATGGACAGGGCACAGATACGCAGTATTTT. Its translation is CASSYGQGTDTQYF.